The entry that follows covers one T cell receptor (beta chain) sequence. This sample includes further DNA sequences coding for the same CDR3. V dropped 3 bases and J dropped 10 bases, with 13 bases sitting between them. The germline V gene encodes CDR1 MDHEN and CDR2 SYDVKM. The CDR3 totals 13 residues. This sample stems from a study of blood T cell repertoires in COVID-19. In the study overall: COVID-19 samples collected from the United States, Italy and Spain covered acute and convalescent phases.

Original data processing: Reference gene primer amplification yielded estimated nucleated cell counts. Clones were read by immunoSEQ multiplex PCR, and TCRdb kept only the in-frame ones, dropping some. Clone size and the V and J calls come from that table; the DNA yielded D and trimming. The repertoire holds fewer than 250,000 clones, with approximately 84% as singletons. The chain carries TRBV28 and TRBJ2-1; D perhaps matches TRBD2 (5 bases). The TCR originated in a woman aged 45-65 years with active or convalescent COVID-19. The material sequenced was peripheral blood. The CDR3 nucleotides are TGTGCCAGCAGTTTTCGGCTAGCAGACGAGCAGTTCTTC. This codes for CASSFRLADEQFF.